This TCR beta chain is drawn from a study of cytomegalovirus exposure and HLA in healthy donors. Broader study findings: It was likely that a cluster of highly shared sequence variants was a sequencing artifact. Analysis was carried out at a later point, and it linked a missense DCLRE1C variant to TCR beta V- and J-gene trimming.

CDR1 SEHNR and CDR2 FQNEAQ come from the germline V gene (reference sequence). With 8 bases removed from V and 2 bases from J, the gap between germline ends came to 15 bases. The CDR3 has 14 amino acids. With 60 Vbeta and 13 Jbeta primers, the PCR was carried out. Profiling relied on immunoSEQ multiplex PCR, and the TCRdb table lists in-frame clones only, not all of them. The table includes some 90,000 clones, around four fifths detected once. Concerning this clone: Its specificity is not known.

The chain combines TRBV7-9 with TRBJ2-5; possibly TRBD2 for D (7 bases). The origin of this receptor is a woman in her thirties or forties in good health and CMV-seronegative. The material sequenced was PBMCs. CDR3 residues: CASAMGGQQETQYF. CDR3 coding DNA: TGTGCCAGCGCAATGGGGGGGCAGCAAGAGACCCAGTACTTC.